These 12 T cell receptor beta chains were sequenced from one sample in a study of T cells expressing NK-cell markers. TCRdb reanalyzed the 5' RACE reads, giving one entry per CDR3 protein sequence and no DNA. In total, the table holds a few hundred thousand distinct CDR3 sequences. Sequenced input: blood T cells: a sorted CD56 or NKG2C T cell subset, CD4+ or CD8+ T cells, or bulk PBMC T cells (not recorded which). These receptors were obtained from a man aged 18-75 years in good health.

The rearrangement joins TRBV6-1 to TRBJ2-1; TCRdb lists TRBD1, though no DNA is available to test this call. Germline loops: CDR1 MNHNS, CDR2 SASEGT. The CDR3 length is 13 residues. The CDR3 region is CATTDRRNGEQFF.

The chain joins TRBV9 to TRBJ1-5. Per germline, CDR1 SGDLS and CDR2 YYNGEE. The CDR3 runs 14 residues. The chain's CDR3 is CASSPRAVDQPQHF.

V is TRBV20-1 and J is TRBJ1-5; TCRdb picks TRBD1, but there is no DNA to check that call. The CDR3 is 15 amino acids. Germline values: CDR1 DFQATT, CDR2 SNEGSKA (reference sequence). The CDR3 spells CSARSRDREGQPQHF.

The genes are TRBV18 and TRBJ2-7. Germline V gives CDR1 KGHSH, CDR2 LQKENI. The CDR3 has 15 amino acids. The CDR3 protein is CASSPERLVPYEQYF.

The chain has TRBV12-3 or TRBV12-4 and TRBJ1-2. The CDR3 covers 14 residues. The CDR3 spells CASSFQDNGYGYTF.

The chain uses TRBV7-8 and TRBJ2-5; TCRdb outputs TRBD1, but without DNA this stays unchecked. From germline, CDR1 is SGHVS and CDR2 FQNEAQ. The CDR3 runs to 15 residues. The CDR3 sequence: CASSFREGAIGTQYF.

The rearrangement joins TRBV7-2 to TRBJ2-7; TCRdb returns TRBD1, unconfirmable since there is no DNA. Germline CDR1 reads SGHTA; CDR2 reads FQGNSA. The CDR3 has 13 residues. The chain's CDR3 is CASSLGGGWEQYF.

The V gene is TRBV12-3 or TRBV12-4, the J gene TRBJ2-7; lacking DNA, the TRBD2 call made by TCRdb goes unchecked. CDR3 length: 13 amino acids. The CDR3: CASSLTGTSEQYF.

V and J are TRBV9 and TRBJ2-3; the D call of TRBD1 rests on TCRdb alone, since no DNA is present to check it. Germline V gene data show CDR1 as SGDLS and CDR2 as YYNGEE. The CDR3 is made up of 14 amino acids. The CDR3 reads CASSFGTAPDTQYF.

The chain combines TRBV12-3 or TRBV12-4 with TRBJ1-6; TCRdb outputs TRBD1, but without DNA this stays unchecked. The CDR3 totals 15 residues. CDR3 region: CASSQGGGKGSPLHF.

The chain couples TRBV12-3 or TRBV12-4 to TRBJ2-3; absent DNA, TCRdb's TRBD1 call cannot be checked. The CDR3 runs 15 residues. CDR3: CASSFSGGTPDTQYF.

The chain recombines TRBV30 with TRBJ2-7; with no DNA, the TCRdb D assignment of TRBD2 cannot be verified. The CDR3 is 12 amino acids. Germline V CDR1 and CDR2: GTSNPN, SVGIG (reference sequence). The chain's CDR3 is CAWKARGAEQYF.